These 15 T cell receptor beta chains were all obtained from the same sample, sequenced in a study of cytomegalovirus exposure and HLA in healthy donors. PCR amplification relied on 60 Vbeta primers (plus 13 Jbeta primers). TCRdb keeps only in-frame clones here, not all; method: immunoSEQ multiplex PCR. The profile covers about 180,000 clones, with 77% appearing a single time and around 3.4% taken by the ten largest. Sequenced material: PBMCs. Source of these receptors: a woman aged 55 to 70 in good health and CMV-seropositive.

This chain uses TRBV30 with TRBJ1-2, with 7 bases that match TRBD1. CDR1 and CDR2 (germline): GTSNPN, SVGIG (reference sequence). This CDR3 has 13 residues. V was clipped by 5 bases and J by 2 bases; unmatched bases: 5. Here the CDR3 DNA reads TGTGCCTGGGGGGACAGCGCGAACTATGGCTACACCTTC. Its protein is CAWGDSANYGYTF.

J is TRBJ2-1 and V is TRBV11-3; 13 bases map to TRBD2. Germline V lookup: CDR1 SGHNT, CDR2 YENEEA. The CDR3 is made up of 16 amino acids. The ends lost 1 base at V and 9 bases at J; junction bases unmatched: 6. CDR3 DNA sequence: TGTGCCAGCAGCTTAGGGGGGACTAGCGGGGTAGGTGAGCAGTTCTTC. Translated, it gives CASSLGGTSGVGEQFF.

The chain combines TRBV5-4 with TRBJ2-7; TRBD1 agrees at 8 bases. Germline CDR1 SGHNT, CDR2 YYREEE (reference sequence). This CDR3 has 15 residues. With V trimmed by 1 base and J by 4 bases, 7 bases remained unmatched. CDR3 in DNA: TGTGCCAGCAGCTTGTTCGGGACAGGACAATACGAGCAGTACTTC. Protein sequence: CASSLFGTGQYEQYF.

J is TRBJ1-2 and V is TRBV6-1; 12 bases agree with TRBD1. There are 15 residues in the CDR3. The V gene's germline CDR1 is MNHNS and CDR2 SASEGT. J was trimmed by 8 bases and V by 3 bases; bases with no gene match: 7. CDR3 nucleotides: TGTGCCAGCAGTGAGGGACAGGGGGCGCTCGGCGGCTACACCTTC. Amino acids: CASSEGQGALGGYTF.

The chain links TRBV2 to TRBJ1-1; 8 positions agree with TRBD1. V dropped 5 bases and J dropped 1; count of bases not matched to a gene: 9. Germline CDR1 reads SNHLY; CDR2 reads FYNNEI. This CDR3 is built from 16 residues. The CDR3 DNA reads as TGTGCCAGCAGTAAAGAAACCGGGACAGGGAACACTGAAGCTTTCTTT. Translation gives CASSKETGTGNTEAFF.

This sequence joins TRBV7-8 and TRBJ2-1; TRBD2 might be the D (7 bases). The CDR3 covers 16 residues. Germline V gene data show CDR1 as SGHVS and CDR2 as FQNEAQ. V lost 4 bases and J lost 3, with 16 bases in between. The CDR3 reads CASSSIGGPFYNEQFF. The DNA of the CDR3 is TGTGCCAGCAGCTCTATCGGGGGGCCGTTCTACAATGAGCAGTTCTTC. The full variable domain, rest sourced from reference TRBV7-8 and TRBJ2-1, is GAGVSQSPRYKVAKRGQDVALRCDPISGHVSLFWYQQALGQGPEFLTYFQNEAQLDKSGLPSDRFFAERPEGSVSTLKIQRTQQEDSAVYLCASSSIGGPFYNEQFFGPGTRLTVL.

This CDR3 reads CAINAIANTGELFF. For the CDR3, the DNA is TGTGCCATCAATGCTATCGCGAACACCGGGGAGCTGTTTTTT. The rearrangement links TRBV10-3 to TRBJ2-2; D remains ambiguous. Germline CDR1 ENHRY, CDR2 SYGVKD. The CDR3 is 14 residues long. Trimming pared 7 bases from V and 0 bases from J, leaving 9 bases between.

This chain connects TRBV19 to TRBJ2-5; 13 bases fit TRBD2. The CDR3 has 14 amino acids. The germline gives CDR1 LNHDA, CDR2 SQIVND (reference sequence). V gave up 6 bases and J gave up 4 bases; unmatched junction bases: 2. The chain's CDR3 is CASRLAGGVETQYF. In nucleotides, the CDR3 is TGTGCCAGTAGACTAGCGGGAGGGGTAGAGACCCAGTACTTC.

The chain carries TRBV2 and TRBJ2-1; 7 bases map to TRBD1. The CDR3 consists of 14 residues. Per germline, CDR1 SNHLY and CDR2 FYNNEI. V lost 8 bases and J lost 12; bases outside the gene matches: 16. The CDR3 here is CASVQGPSTRGQFF. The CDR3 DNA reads TGTGCCAGCGTACAGGGGCCCTCTACTCGGGGGCAGTTCTTC.

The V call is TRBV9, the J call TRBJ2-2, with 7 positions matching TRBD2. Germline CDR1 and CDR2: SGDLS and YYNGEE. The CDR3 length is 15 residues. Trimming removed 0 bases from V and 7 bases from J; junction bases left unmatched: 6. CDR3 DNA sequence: TGTGCCAGCAGCGTAGTCAGCGGGATGGGCGGGGAGCTGTTTTTT. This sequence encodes CASSVVSGMGGELFF. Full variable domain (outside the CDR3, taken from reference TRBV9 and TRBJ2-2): DSGVTQTPKHLITATGQRVTLRCSPRSGDLSVYWYQQSLDQGLQFLIQYYNGEERAKGNILERFSAQQFPDLHSELNLSSLELGDSALYFCASSVVSGMGGELFFGEGSRLTVL.

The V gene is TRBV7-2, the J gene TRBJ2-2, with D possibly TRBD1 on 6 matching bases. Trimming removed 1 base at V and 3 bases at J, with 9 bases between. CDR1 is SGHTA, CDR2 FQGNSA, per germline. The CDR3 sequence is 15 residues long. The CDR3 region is CASSLEGGYTGELFF. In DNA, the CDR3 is TGTGCCAGCAGCTTAGAAGGGGGATACACCGGGGAGCTGTTTTTT.

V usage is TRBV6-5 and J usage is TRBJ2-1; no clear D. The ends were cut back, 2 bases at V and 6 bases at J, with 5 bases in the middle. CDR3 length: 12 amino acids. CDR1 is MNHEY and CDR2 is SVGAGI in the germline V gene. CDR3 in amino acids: CASSYRSNEQFF. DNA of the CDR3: TGTGCCAGCAGTTACCGGTCCAATGAGCAGTTCTTC.

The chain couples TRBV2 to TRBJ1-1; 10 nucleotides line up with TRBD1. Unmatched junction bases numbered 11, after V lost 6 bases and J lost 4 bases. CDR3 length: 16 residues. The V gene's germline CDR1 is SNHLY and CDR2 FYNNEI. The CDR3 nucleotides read TGTGCCAGCAGGAGGGATTTGACAGGGGGCAGCACTGAAGCTTTCTTT. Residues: CASRRDLTGGSTEAFF.

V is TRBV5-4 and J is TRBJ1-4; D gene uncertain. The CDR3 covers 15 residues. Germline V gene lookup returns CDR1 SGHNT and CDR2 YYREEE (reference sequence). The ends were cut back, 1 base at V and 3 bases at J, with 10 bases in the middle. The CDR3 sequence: CASSLKRVANEKLFF. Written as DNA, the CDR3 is TGTGCCAGCAGCTTGAAGAGGGTTGCTAATGAAAAACTGTTTTTT.

In DNA, the CDR3 is TGTGCCAGCAGTGGCGCCTGGACAGGGTACTACGAGCAGTACTTC. Amino acids: CASSGAWTGYYEQYF. V and J are TRBV28 and TRBJ2-7; TRBD1 matches 8 bases. CDR1 and CDR2 (germline): MDHEN, SYDVKM. The length of the CDR3 is 15 residues. V lost 5 bases and J lost 3; bases outside the gene matches: 9.